The 4 T cell receptor beta chains listed next were all sequenced from one sample in a study of control samples from healthy donors and cancer patients. Measured with immunoSEQ multiplex PCR; TCRdb has only the in-frame clones, and not every one. The profile shows some 77,000 clones, about 89% of them singletons. Sequenced material: blood. These receptors came from a woman in her sixties in good health.

This clone was picked up one time. The gene calls are TRBV4-2 and TRBJ1-5; D uncertain. This CDR3 is 16 amino acids long. V dropped 2 bases and J dropped 1 base, with 12 bases sitting between them. From germline, CDR1 is LGHNA and CDR2 YNFKEQ. This CDR3 reads CASSQTGRTSNQPQHF. As DNA, the CDR3 is TGTGCCAGCAGCCAAACCGGAAGGACCAGCAATCAGCCCCAGCATTTT.

V and J are TRBV28 and TRBJ2-7; the D gene could be TRBD1 or TRBD2 (6 bases each). CDR1 MDHEN and CDR2 SYDVKM come from the germline V gene. This CDR3 comprises 14 residues. Deletions cut 6 bases from V and 5 bases from J, with 17 bases between. CDR3 sequence reads: CASRRTGRSDEQYF. Here the CDR3 DNA reads TGTGCCAGCAGGAGAACAGGGAGGTCAGACGAGCAGTACTTC. The full variable domain, in which reference TRBV28 and TRBJ2-7 provide the parts outside the CDR3, is DVKVTQSSRYLVKRTGEKVFLECVQDMDHENMFWYRQDPGLGLRLIYFSYDVKMKEKGDIPEGYSVSREKKERFSLILESASTNQTSMYLCASRRTGRSDEQYFGPGTRLTVT.

This clone appeared a few times. Germline is not matched at one junction end, which may reflect a read error. The chain employs TRBV2 and TRBJ1-2; possibly TRBD1 for D (5 bases). Germline-derived CDR1 and CDR2 are SNHLY and FYNNEI. This CDR3 is 15 amino acids long. The CDR3: CASSEGQGGDYGYTF. DNA for the CDR3: TGTGCCAGCAGCGAAGGGCAGGGCGGCGACTATGGCTACACCTTC. Variable domain in full (rest from reference TRBV2 and TRBJ1-2): EPEVTQTPSHQVTQMGQEVILRCVPISNHLYFYWYRQILGQKVEFLVSFYNNEISEKSEIFDDQFSVERPDGSNFTLKIRSTKLEDSAMYFCASSEGQGGDYGYTFGSGTRLTVV.

The V gene is TRBV20-1, the J gene TRBJ1-6; perhaps TRBD1 as D (5 bases). V was trimmed by 3 bases and J by 14 bases, leaving 14 bases between them. Germline CDR1 and CDR2: DFQATT and SNEGSKA (reference sequence). The CDR3 is made up of 12 amino acids. The CDR3 coding sequence is TGCAGTGCTAGTTTAGGGGTAGGGACCCTCCACTTT. It specifies CSASLGVGTLHF.